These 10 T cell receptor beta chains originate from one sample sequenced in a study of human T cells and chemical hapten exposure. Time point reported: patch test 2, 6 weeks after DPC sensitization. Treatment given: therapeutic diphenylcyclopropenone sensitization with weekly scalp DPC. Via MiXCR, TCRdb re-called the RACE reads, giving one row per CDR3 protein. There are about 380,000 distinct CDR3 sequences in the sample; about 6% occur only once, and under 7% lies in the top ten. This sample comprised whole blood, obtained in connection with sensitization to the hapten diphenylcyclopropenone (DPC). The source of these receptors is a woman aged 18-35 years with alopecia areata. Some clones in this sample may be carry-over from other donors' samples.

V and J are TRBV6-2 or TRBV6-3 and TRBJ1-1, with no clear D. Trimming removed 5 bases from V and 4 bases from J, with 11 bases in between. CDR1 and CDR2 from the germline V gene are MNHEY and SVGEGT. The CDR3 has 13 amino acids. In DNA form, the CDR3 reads TGTGCCAGCAGTAAAAAGGTGGGCACTGAAGCTTTCTTT. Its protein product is CASSKKVGTEAFF.

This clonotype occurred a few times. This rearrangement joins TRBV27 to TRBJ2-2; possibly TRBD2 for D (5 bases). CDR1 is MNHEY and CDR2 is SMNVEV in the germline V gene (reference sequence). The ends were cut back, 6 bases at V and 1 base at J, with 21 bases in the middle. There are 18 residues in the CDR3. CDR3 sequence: CASSSAPTHAGNTGELFF. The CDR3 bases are TGTGCCAGCAGCTCGGCCCCCACCCACGCGGGGAACACCGGGGAGCTGTTTTTT.

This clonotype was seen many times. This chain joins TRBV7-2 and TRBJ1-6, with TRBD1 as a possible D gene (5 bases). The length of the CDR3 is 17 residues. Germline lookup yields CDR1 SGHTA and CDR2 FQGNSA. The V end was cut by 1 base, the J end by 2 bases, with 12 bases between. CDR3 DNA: TGTGCCAGCAGCTTAGGGGCAGGGAGTGCCTATAATTCACCCCTCCACTTT. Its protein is CASSLGAGSAYNSPLHF.

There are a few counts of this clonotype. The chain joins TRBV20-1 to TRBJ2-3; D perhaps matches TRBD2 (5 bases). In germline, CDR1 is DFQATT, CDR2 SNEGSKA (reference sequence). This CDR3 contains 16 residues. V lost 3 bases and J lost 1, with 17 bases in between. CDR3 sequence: CSASWPSDGGTDTQYF. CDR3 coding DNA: TGCAGTGCTAGTTGGCCAAGCGACGGGGGCACAGATACGCAGTATTTT.

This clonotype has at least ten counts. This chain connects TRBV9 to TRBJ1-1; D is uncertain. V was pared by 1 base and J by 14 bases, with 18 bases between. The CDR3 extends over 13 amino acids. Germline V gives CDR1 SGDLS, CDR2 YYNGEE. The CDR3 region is CASSVLASNSLFF. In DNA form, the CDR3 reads TGTGCCAGCAGCGTACTGGCTTCGAACAGCCTGTTCTTT.

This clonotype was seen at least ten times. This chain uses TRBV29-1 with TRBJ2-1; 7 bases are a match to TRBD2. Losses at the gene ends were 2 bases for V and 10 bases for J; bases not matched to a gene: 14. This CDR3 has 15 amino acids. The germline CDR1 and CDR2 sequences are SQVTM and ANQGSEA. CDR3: CSVEPIAGRLAEQFF. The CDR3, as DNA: TGCAGCGTTGAACCGATAGCGGGCAGGTTGGCGGAGCAGTTCTTC.

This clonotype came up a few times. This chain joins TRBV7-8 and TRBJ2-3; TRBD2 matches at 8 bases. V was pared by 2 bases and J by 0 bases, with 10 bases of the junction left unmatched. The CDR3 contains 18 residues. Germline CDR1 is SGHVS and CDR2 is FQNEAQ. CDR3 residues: CASSLPKTSETSTDTQYF. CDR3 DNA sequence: TGTGCCAGCAGCTTACCGAAGACTAGCGAGACTAGCACAGATACGCAGTATTTT.

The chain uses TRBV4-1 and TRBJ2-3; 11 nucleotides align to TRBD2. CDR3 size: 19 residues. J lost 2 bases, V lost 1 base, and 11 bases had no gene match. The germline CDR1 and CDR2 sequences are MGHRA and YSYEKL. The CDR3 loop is CASSQAISRLAGYTDTQYF. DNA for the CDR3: TGCGCCAGCAGCCAAGCAATTTCAAGACTAGCGGGGTACACAGATACGCAGTATTTT.

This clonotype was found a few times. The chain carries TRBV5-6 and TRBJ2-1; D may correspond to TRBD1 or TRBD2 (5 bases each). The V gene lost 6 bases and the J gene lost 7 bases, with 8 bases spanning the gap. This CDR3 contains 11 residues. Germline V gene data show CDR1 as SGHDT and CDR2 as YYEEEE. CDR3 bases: TGTGCCAGCACCGAGGGGAATGAGCAGTTCTTC. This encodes CASTEGNEQFF.

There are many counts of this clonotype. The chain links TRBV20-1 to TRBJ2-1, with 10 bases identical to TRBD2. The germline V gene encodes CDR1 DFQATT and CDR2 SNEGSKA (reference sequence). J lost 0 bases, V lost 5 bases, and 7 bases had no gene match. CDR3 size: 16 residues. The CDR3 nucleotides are TGCAGTGCTTATCAGCGGGGGGGTGTCTCCTACAATGAGCAGTTCTTC. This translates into CSAYQRGGVSYNEQFF.